This T cell receptor beta chain emerged from a study of blood T cell repertoires in COVID-19. Study at large: The samples span acute and convalescent COVID-19 from the United States, Italy and Spain.

Authors' processing steps: It was from reference gene primer amplification that nucleated cell counts were estimated. Using immunoSEQ multiplex PCR, the repertoire was profiled, and TCRdb retains in-frame clones only, with some absent. The DNA gave D and trimming, while V, J and clone size come from that table. The sample shows some 200,000 clones, over 75% of them seen only once. Trimming left V 2 bases short and J 0 bases short, with 9 bases between. This CDR3 spans 15 amino acids. Germline-derived CDR1 and CDR2 are LNHDA and SQIVND (reference sequence). Followed longitudinally, the Seattle patients had been enrolled during active infection.

This receptor was obtained from a man aged 50 or older with COVID-19, enrolled during active disease. This sequence joins TRBV19 and TRBJ2-3; D might be TRBD2 (5 bases). What was sequenced was peripheral blood. CDR3 sequence (DNA): TGTGCCAGTAGTATATTTCGGGGTAGCACAGATACGCAGTATTTT. Protein product: CASSIFRGSTDTQYF.